This is a list of T cell receptor beta chains from one sample in a study of blood T cell repertoires in COVID-19. Only in-frame clones appear in the TCRdb table, and some are missing; sequencing was by immunoSEQ multiplex PCR. The table lists roughly 150,000 clones, about nine tenths of them singletons, with 4% in the top ten. Material: PBMCs or T cells enriched from blood (not recorded which). The receptors were sampled from a woman aged 40 to 49 who had been exposed to COVID-19. Both conserved end residues are part of each CDR3. The order of the fields is V gene, D gene, J gene, clone size, CDR3 DNA, CDR3 protein. D genes are given only for firm matches. Only part of the rows carry a size: once, few, many, or a class if the clone is expanded.

V gene: TRBV5-1; D gene: TRBD2; J gene: TRBJ2-1; clone size: -; CDR3 DNA: TGCGCCAGCAGTCCACTAGCGGGGGTAGACAATGAGCAGTTCTTC; CDR3 protein: CASSPLAGVDNEQFF
V gene: TRBV18; D gene: TRBD1; J gene: TRBJ2-5; clone size: -; CDR3 DNA: TGTGCCAGCTCACGGACAGGACAAGGGGAGACCCAGTACTTC; CDR3 protein: CASSRTGQGETQYF
V gene: TRBV9; D gene: -; J gene: TRBJ1-1; clone size: -; CDR3 DNA: TGTGCCAGCAGCGTAGGCCCAGGGTCGGGGGTCCTAGGGACTGAAGCTTTCTTT; CDR3 protein: CASSVGPGSGVLGTEAFF
V gene: TRBV19; D gene: TRBD1; J gene: TRBJ2-7; clone size: -; CDR3 DNA: TGTGCCAGTAGTATAGATCCGGTACGGATCTGGGACAGACCTTACGAGCAGTACTTC; CDR3 protein: CASSIDPVRIWDRPYEQYF
V gene: TRBV27; D gene: -; J gene: TRBJ1-1; clone size: once; CDR3 DNA: TGTGCCAGCCGACCCGGCGACAGTCCCTCTCGGAACACTGAAGCTTTCTTT; CDR3 protein: CASRPGDSPSRNTEAFF
V gene: TRBV18; D gene: TRBD2; J gene: TRBJ2-7; clone size: -; CDR3 DNA: TGTGCCAGCTCACCGGGGACTAGCAGCTCCTACGAGCAGTACTTC; CDR3 protein: CASSPGTSSSYEQYF
V gene: TRBV7-8; D gene: -; J gene: TRBJ1-5; clone size: -; CDR3 DNA: TGTGCCAGCAGCGGGTACCATTGGGACTTCCACCAGCCCCAGCATTTT; CDR3 protein: CASSGYHWDFHQPQHF
V gene: TRBV5-1; D gene: -; J gene: TRBJ2-7; clone size: -; CDR3 DNA: TGCGCCAGCAGCTTCGGTCCTGGGAGCGGACCGACCACCGGAGAGCAGTACTTC; CDR3 protein: CASSFGPGSGPTTGEQYF
V gene: TRBV19; D gene: TRBD2; J gene: TRBJ2-1; clone size: few; CDR3 DNA: TGTGCCACCAATCAGCCGGGACTAGCGGGAGGTAATGAGCAGTTCTTC; CDR3 protein: CATNQPGLAGGNEQFF
V gene: TRBV4-1; D gene: -; J gene: TRBJ2-7; clone size: -; CDR3 DNA: TGCGCCAGCAGCCAAGAGGGCGGGGATAGCTCCTACGAGCAGTACTTC; CDR3 protein: CASSQEGGDSSYEQYF
V gene: TRBV7-9; D gene: TRBD1; J gene: TRBJ2-7; clone size: -; CDR3 DNA: TGTGCCAGCAGCGGGGGACAGGGAAGCTCCGAGCAGTACTTC; CDR3 protein: CASSGGQGSSEQYF
V gene: TRBV5-1; D gene: -; J gene: TRBJ2-3; clone size: -; CDR3 DNA: TGCGCCAGCAGCTTGGGGCAGGGGATACATACTTCGCAGTATTTT; CDR3 protein: CASSLGQGIHTSQYF
V gene: TRBV29-1; D gene: -; J gene: TRBJ1-1; clone size: -; CDR3 DNA: TGCAGCGCCCTAGGTAAAAACACTGAAGCTTTCTTT; CDR3 protein: CSALGKNTEAFF
V gene: TRBV28; D gene: -; J gene: TRBJ2-2; clone size: once; CDR3 DNA: TGTGCCACCAGATGGGAGGGGGAGCTGTTTTTT; CDR3 protein: CATRWEGELFF
V gene: TRBV6-5; D gene: -; J gene: TRBJ2-5; clone size: -; CDR3 DNA: TGTGCCAGCAGTTCAGATTGGACAGTGCAAGAGACCCAGTACTTC; CDR3 protein: CASSSDWTVQETQYF
V gene: TRBV28; D gene: -; J gene: TRBJ1-1; clone size: -; CDR3 DNA: TGTGCCAGCAGTTTAGGACTGGCTCTTGAAGCTTTCTTT; CDR3 protein: CASSLGLALEAFF
V gene: TRBV5-4; D gene: TRBD1; J gene: TRBJ1-1; clone size: -; CDR3 DNA: TGTGCCAGCAGCGGACCAGGGGGAGCTGAAGCTTTCTTT; CDR3 protein: CASSGPGGAEAFF
V gene: TRBV5-1; D gene: -; J gene: TRBJ2-7; clone size: -; CDR3 DNA: TGCGCCAGCAGCTTGGGGCCGGGCTCCTACGAGCAGTACTTC; CDR3 protein: CASSLGPGSYEQYF
V gene: TRBV11-2; D gene: -; J gene: TRBJ1-2; clone size: -; CDR3 DNA: TGTGCCAGCAGCTTAGGGACACCTTATGGCTACACCTTC; CDR3 protein: CASSLGTPYGYTF
V gene: TRBV11-3; D gene: -; J gene: TRBJ1-6; clone size: -; CDR3 DNA: TGTGCCAGCAGCTTAGGGGCCGCTTCACCCCTCCACTTT; CDR3 protein: CASSLGAASPLHF
V gene: TRBV28; D gene: TRBD2; J gene: TRBJ2-1; clone size: -; CDR3 DNA: TGTGCCAGCAGCGGGAGGGCCCACAATGAGCAGTTCTTC; CDR3 protein: CASSGRAHNEQFF
V gene: TRBV4-1; D gene: TRBD2; J gene: TRBJ2-7; clone size: few; CDR3 DNA: TGCGCCAGCAGCCAACTGACTAGCGGGGACAACGAGCAGTACTTC; CDR3 protein: CASSQLTSGDNEQYF
V gene: TRBV19; D gene: TRBD1; J gene: TRBJ1-1; clone size: few; CDR3 DNA: TGTGCCAGTAGTCCATCCAGGACAGGGTCCACTGAAGCTTTCTTT; CDR3 protein: CASSPSRTGSTEAFF
V gene: TRBV2; D gene: -; J gene: TRBJ2-2; clone size: once; CDR3 DNA: TGTGCCAGCAGTACTCTATGGAACACCGGGGAGCTGTTTTTT; CDR3 protein: CASSTLWNTGELFF
V gene: TRBV12-5; D gene: -; J gene: TRBJ1-6; clone size: -; CDR3 DNA: TGTGCTAGTGGTTTAAACAGTTATAATTCACCCCTCCACTTT; CDR3 protein: CASGLNSYNSPLHF
V gene: TRBV5-1; D gene: TRBD1; J gene: TRBJ1-4; clone size: -; CDR3 DNA: TGCGCCAGCAGCCCGGGACAGGCTAATGAAAAACTGTTTTTT; CDR3 protein: CASSPGQANEKLFF
V gene: TRBV19; D gene: -; J gene: TRBJ1-5; clone size: -; CDR3 DNA: TGTGCCAGTAGTAGACAGGTTAATCAGCCCCAGCATTTT; CDR3 protein: CASSRQVNQPQHF
V gene: TRBV9; D gene: -; J gene: TRBJ2-1; clone size: -; CDR3 DNA: TGTGCCAGCAGCCCCGACGGGGGTGCCGAGCAGTTCTTC; CDR3 protein: CASSPDGGAEQFF
V gene: TRBV28; D gene: TRBD2; J gene: TRBJ2-3; clone size: -; CDR3 DNA: TGTGCCAGCAGTTGGACCGGGACTAGCGGATCCACAGATACGCAGTATTTT; CDR3 protein: CASSWTGTSGSTDTQYF
V gene: TRBV10-3; D gene: TRBD2; J gene: TRBJ2-3; clone size: -; CDR3 DNA: TGTGCCACTAGCGGGAGCCCCGGAGATACGCAGTATTTT; CDR3 protein: CATSGSPGDTQYF
V gene: TRBV5-1; D gene: -; J gene: TRBJ2-1; clone size: -; CDR3 DNA: TGCGCCAGCAGCCGGGGGTATGGCAATGAGCAGTTCTTC; CDR3 protein: CASSRGYGNEQFF
V gene: TRBV5-1; D gene: TRBD1; J gene: TRBJ1-2; clone size: many; CDR3 DNA: TGCGCCAGCAGCGCGGACAGCCAGGGGGGCTATGGCTACACCTTC; CDR3 protein: CASSADSQGGYGYTF
V gene: TRBV18; D gene: TRBD1; J gene: TRBJ2-1; clone size: -; CDR3 DNA: TGTGCCAGCTCACCAGACAGGGTGCTTGCAGGTGAGCAGTTCTTC; CDR3 protein: CASSPDRVLAGEQFF
V gene: TRBV10-3; D gene: TRBD1; J gene: TRBJ2-7; clone size: -; CDR3 DNA: TGTGCCATCAGGGGGGACAGGGACTCCTACGAGCAGTACTTC; CDR3 protein: CAIRGDRDSYEQYF
V gene: TRBV4-3; D gene: TRBD2; J gene: TRBJ2-1; clone size: -; CDR3 DNA: TGCGCCAGCAGCCAAGCTAGGACTAGCGGCCACAATGAGCAGTTCTTC; CDR3 protein: CASSQARTSGHNEQFF
V gene: TRBV10-1; D gene: TRBD1; J gene: TRBJ2-2; clone size: -; CDR3 DNA: TGCGCCAGCAGTGCGACGGGACAGGGAAATCTACCCGGGGAGCTGTTTTTT; CDR3 protein: CASSATGQGNLPGELFF
V gene: TRBV5-6; D gene: -; J gene: TRBJ2-7; clone size: -; CDR3 DNA: TGTGCCAGCAGCCAGAAGGCAGGGATGGTCTACGAGCAGTACTTC; CDR3 protein: CASSQKAGMVYEQYF